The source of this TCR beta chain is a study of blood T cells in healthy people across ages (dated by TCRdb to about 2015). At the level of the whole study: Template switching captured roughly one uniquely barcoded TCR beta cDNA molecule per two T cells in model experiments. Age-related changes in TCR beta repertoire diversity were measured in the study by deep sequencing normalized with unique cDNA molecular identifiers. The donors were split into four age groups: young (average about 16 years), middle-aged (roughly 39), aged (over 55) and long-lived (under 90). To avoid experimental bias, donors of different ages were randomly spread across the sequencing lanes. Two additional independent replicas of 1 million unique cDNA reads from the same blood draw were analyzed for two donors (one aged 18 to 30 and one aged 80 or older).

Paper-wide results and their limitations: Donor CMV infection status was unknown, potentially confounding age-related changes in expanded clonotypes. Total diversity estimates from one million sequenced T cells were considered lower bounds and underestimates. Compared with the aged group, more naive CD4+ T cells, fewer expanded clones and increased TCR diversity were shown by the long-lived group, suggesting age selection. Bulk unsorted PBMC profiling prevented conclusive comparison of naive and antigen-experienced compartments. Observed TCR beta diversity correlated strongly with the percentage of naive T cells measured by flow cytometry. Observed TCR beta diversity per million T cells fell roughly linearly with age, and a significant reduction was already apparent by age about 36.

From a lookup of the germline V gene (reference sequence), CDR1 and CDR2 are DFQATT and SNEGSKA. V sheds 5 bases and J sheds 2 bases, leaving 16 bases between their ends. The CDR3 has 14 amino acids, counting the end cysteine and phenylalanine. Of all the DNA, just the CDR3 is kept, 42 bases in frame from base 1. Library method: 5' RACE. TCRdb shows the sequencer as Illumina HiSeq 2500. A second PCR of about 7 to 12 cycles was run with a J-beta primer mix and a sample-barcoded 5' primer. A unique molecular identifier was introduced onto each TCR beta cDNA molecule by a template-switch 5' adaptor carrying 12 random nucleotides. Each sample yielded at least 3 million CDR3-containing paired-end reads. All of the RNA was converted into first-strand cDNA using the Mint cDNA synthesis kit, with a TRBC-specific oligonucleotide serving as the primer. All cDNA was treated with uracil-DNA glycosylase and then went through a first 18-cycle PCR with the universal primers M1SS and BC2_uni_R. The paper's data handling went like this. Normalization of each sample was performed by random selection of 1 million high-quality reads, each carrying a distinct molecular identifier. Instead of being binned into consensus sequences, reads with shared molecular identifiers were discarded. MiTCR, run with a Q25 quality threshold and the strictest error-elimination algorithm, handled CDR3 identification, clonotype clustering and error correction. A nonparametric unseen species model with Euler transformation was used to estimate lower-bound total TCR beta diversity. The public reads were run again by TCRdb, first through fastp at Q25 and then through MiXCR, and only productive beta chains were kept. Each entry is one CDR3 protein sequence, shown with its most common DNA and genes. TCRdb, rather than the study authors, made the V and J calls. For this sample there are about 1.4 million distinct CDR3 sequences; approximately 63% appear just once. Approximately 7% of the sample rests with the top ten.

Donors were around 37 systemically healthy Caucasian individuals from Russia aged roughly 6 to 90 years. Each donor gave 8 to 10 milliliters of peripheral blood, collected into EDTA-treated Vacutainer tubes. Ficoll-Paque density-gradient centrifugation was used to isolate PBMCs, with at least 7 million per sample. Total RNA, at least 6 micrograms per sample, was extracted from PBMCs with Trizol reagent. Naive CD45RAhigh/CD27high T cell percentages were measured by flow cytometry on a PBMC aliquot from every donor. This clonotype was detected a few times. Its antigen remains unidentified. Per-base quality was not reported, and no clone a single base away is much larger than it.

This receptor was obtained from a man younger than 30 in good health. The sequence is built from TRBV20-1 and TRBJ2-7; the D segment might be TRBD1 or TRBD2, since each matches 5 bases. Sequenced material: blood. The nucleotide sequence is TGCAGTGCTGAGACCGGGGCCTATACCTACGAGCAGTACTTC. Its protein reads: CSAETGAYTYEQYF.